This T cell receptor (beta chain) is from a study of early T cells in non-severe SARS-CoV-2 infection. Trimming left V 4 bases short and J 7 bases short, with 17 bases between. Germline V lookup: CDR1 MNHEY, CDR2 SMNVEV (reference sequence). The CDR3 totals 14 residues. Attached unique molecular identifiers marked individual cDNA molecules. MiXCR was run by TCRdb on the 5' RACE reads, yielding one entry per CDR3 protein. Of about 77,000 distinct CDR3 sequences listed, about 9.6% are singletons. This clonotype was counted between two and nine times. The J gene is TRBJ2-7, the V gene TRBV27; D ambiguous. This TCR was recovered from an adult who was a healthcare worker with PCR-confirmed SARS-CoV-2 infection or an uninfected control (not recorded which). What was sequenced was whole blood. CDR3 DNA: TGTGCCAGCAGTTGGTCTGGAGCCCATAGAGAGCAGTACTTC. It is translated as CASSWSGAHREQYF.